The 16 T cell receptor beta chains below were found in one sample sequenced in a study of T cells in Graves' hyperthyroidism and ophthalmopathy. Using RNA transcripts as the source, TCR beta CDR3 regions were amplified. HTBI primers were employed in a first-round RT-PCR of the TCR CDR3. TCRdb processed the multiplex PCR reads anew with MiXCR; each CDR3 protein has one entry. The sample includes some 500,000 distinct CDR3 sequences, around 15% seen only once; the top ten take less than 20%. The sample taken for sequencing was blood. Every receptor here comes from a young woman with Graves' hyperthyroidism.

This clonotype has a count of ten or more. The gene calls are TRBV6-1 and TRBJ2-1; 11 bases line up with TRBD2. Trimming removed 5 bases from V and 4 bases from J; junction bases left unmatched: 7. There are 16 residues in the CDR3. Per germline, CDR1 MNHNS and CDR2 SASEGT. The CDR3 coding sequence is TGTGCCAGCAGTCCCCAGGCTAGCGGGAGGTACAATGAGCAGTTCTTC. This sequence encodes CASSPQASGRYNEQFF.

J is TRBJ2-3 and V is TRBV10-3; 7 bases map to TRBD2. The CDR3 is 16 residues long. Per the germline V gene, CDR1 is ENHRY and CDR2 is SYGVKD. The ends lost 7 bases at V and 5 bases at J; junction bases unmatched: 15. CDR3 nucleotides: TGTGCCATCACGAGTAGGGAGGGCCCCGGGGGAGATACGCAGTATTTT. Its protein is CAITSREGPGGDTQYF.

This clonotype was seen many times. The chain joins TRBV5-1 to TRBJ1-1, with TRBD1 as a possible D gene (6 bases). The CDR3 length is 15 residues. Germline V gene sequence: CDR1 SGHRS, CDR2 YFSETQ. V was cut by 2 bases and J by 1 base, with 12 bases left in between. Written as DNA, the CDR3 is TGCGCCAGCAGCTTTGGACAGAGGGGGAACACTGAAGCTTTCTTT. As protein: CASSFGQRGNTEAFF.

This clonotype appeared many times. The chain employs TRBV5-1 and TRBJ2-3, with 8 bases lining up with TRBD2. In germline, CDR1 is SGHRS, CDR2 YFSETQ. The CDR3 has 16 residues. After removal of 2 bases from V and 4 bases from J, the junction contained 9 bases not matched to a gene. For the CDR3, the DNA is TGCGCCAGCAGCTTACAAGCGGGAGTAGTCTCAGATACGCAGTATTTT. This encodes CASSLQAGVVSDTQYF.

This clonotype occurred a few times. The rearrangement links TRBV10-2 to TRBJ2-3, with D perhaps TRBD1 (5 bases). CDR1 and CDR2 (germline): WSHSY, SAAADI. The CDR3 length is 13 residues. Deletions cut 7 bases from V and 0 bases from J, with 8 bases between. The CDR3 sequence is CASIGQSTDTQYF. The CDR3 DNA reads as TGCGCCAGCATAGGACAAAGCACAGATACGCAGTATTTT.

CDR3: CASSQDQGGANGYTF. The CDR3, as DNA: TGTGCCAGCAGCCAAGATCAAGGGGGCGCGAATGGCTACACCTTC. The chain is built from TRBV12-3 or TRBV12-4 and TRBJ1-2, with 7 bases identical to TRBD1. The CDR3 consists of 15 residues. V gave up 6 bases and J gave up 6 bases; unmatched junction bases: 13.

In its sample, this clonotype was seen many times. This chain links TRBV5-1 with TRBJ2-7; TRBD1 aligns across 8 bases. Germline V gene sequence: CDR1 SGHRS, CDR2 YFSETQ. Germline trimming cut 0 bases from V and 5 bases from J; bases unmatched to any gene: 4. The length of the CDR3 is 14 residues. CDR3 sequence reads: CASSLGQGADEQYF. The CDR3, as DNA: TGCGCCAGCAGCTTGGGGCAGGGGGCGGACGAGCAGTACTTC.

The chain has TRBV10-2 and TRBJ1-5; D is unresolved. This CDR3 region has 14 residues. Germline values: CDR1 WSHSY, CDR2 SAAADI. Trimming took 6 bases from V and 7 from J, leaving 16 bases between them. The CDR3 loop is CASSPGPDGQPQHF. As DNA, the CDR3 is TGCGCCAGCAGCCCCGGGCCTGACGGCCAGCCCCAGCATTTT.

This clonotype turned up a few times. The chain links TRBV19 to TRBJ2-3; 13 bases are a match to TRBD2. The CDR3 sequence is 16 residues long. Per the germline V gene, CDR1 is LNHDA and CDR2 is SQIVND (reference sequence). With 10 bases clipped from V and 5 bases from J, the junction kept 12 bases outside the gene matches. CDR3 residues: CATGGTSGRAQDTQYF. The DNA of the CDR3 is TGTGCCACTGGGGGAACTAGCGGGAGGGCCCAAGATACGCAGTATTTT. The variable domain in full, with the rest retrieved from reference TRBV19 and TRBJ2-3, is DGGITQSPKYLFRKEGQNVTLSCEQNLNHDAMYWYRQDPGQGLRLIYYSQIVNDFQKGDIAEGYSVSREKKESFPLTVTSAQKNPTAFYLCATGGTSGRAQDTQYFGPGTRLTVL.

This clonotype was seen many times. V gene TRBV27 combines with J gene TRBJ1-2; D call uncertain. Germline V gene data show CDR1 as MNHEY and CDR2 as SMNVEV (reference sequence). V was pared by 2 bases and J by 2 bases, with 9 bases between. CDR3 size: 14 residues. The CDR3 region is CASSLRAVNYGYTF. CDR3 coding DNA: TGTGCCAGCAGTTTAAGGGCTGTAAACTATGGCTACACCTTC.

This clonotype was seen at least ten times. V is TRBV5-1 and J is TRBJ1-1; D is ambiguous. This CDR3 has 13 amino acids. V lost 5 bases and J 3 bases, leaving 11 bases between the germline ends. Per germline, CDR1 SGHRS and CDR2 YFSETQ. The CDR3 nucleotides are TGCGCCAGCAGTATAAAGGGAGACACTGAAGCTTTCTTT. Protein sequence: CASSIKGDTEAFF.

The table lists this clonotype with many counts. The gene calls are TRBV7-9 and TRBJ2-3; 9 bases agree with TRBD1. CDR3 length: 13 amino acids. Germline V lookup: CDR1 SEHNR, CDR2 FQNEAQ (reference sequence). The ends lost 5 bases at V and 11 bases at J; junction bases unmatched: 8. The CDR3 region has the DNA TGTGCCAGCAGCCAAAACCCGGGACAGGGGCAGTATTTT. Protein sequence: CASSQNPGQGQYF. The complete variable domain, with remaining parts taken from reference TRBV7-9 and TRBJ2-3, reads DTGVSQNPRHKITKRGQNVTFRCDPISEHNRLYWYRQTLGQGPEFLTYFQNEAQLEKSRLLSDRFSAERPKGSFSTLEIQRTEQGDSAMYLCASSQNPGQGQYFGPGTRLTVL.

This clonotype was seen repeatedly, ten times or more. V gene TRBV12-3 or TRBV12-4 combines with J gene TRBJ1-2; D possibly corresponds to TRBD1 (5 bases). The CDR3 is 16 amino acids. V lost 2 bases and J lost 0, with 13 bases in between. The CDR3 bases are TGTGCCAGCAGTTTACACCAAACAGGCGCTAACTATGGCTACACCTTC. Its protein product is CASSLHQTGANYGYTF.

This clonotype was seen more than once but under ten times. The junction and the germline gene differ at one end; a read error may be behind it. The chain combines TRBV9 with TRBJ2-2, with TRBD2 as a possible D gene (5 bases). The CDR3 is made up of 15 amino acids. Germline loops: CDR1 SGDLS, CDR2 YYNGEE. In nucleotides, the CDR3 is TGTGCCAGCAGCGAGGGTGGGCGTTTCACCGGGGAGCTGTCTTTT. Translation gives CASSEGGRFTGELSF. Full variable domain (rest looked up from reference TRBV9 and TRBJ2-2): DSGVTQTPKHLITATGQRVTLRCSPRSGDLSVYWYQQSLDQGLQFLIQYYNGEERAKGNILERFSAQQFPDLHSELNLSSLELGDSALYFCASSEGGRFTGELSFGEGSRLTVL.

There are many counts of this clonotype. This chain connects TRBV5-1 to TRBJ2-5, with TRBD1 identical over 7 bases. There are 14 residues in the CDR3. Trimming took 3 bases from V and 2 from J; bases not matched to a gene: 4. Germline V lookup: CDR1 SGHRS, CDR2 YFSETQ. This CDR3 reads CASSSTGVQETQYF. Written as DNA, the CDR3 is TGCGCCAGCAGCTCAACAGGGGTTCAAGAGACCCAGTACTTC.

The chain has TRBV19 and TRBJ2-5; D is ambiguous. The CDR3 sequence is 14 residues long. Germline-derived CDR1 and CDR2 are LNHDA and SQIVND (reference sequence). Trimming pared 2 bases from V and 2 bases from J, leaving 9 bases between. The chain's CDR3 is CASSIHLLQETQYF. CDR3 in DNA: TGTGCCAGTAGTATACACCTACTACAAGAGACCCAGTACTTC.